Below, 27 T cell receptor beta chains from the same sample are listed, as sequenced in a study of blood T cell repertoires in COVID-19. TCRdb keeps only in-frame clones here, not all; method: immunoSEQ multiplex PCR. The sample carries 250,000 to 350,000 clones, roughly 90% recorded once. The sample comprised peripheral blood. The receptors were gathered from a woman in her fifties or sixties with acute or convalescent COVID-19.

The CDR3 sequence is CASTSALRPNSPLHF. The CDR3 DNA follows: TGTGCCAGCACCTCGGCCCTGAGGCCTAATTCACCCCTCCACTTT. The chain carries TRBV6-5 and TRBJ1-6; no reliable D call. Trimming pared 7 bases from V and 6 bases from J, leaving 16 bases between. CDR1 is MNHEY, CDR2 SVGAGI, per germline. The CDR3 has 15 residues.

J is TRBJ1-2 and V is TRBV11-2, with 7 bases matching TRBD1. V lost 1 base and J lost 6; bases outside the gene matches: 2. The CDR3 loop spans 13 amino acids. Germline CDR1 and CDR2: SGHAT and FQNNGV. The CDR3 DNA is TGTGCCAGCAGCTTAGGACAGGGAAATGGCTACACCTTC. Translating gives CASSLGQGNGYTF.

This clone has just a few counts. The J gene is TRBJ1-5, the V gene TRBV15; D is undetermined. This CDR3 spans 15 amino acids. V was pared by 4 bases and J by 1 base, with 11 bases between. CDR1 is LNHNV and CDR2 is YYDKDF in the germline V gene (reference sequence). The CDR3 loop reads CATSTRVQSNQPQHF. CDR3 sequence (DNA): TGTGCCACCAGCACCCGGGTGCAGAGCAATCAGCCCCAGCATTTT.

The genes are TRBV24-1 and TRBJ1-5; D might be TRBD1 (5 bases). Trimming removed 7 bases from V and 4 bases from J, with 7 bases in between. The CDR3 spans 12 residues. Germline-derived CDR1 and CDR2 are KGHDR and SFDVKD. The CDR3 DNA sequence: TGTGCCACCAGAGGGGCTAATCAGCCCCAGCATTTT. The encoded protein is CATRGANQPQHF.

The gene calls are TRBV7-2 and TRBJ2-1, with 9 bases fitting TRBD2. Trimming removed 5 bases from V and 6 bases from J; junction bases left unmatched: 11. The germline V gene has CDR1 SGHTA and CDR2 FQGNSA. This CDR3 has 16 amino acids. The CDR3 coding sequence is TGTGCCAGCAGCCCGTTTGCGGGGGGGACATTCAATGAGCAGTTCTTC. As protein: CASSPFAGGTFNEQFF. The full variable domain, with the rest looked up from reference TRBV7-2 and TRBJ2-1, is GAGVSQSPSNKVTEKGKDVELRCDPISGHTALYWYRQSLGQGLEFLIYFQGNSAPDKSGLPSDRFSAERTGGSVSTLTIQRTQQEDSAVYLCASSPFAGGTFNEQFFGPGTRLTVL.

The CDR3: CASSYDQRAAGNTIYF. In nucleotides, the CDR3 is TGTGCCAGCAGTTACGATCAGAGGGCAGCAGGAAACACCATATATTTT. This chain joins TRBV6-5 and TRBJ1-3; D call uncertain. The V end lost 2 bases, the J end lost 4 bases, and 15 bases lay between the germline ends. The CDR3 contains 16 residues. The V gene's germline CDR1 is MNHEY and CDR2 SVGAGI.

This chain uses TRBV3-1 (or the pseudogene TRBV3-2) with TRBJ1-5; 7 bases line up with TRBD1. Germline-derived CDR1 and CDR2 are LGHDT and YNNKEL (reference sequence). V dropped 1 base and J dropped 3; count of bases not matched to a gene: 12. This CDR3 region has 18 residues. As DNA, the CDR3 is TGTGCCAGCAGCCAAGTTTACAGGGGTGTGGACCCCAATCAGCCCCAGCATTTT. Residues: CASSQVYRGVDPNQPQHF.

The gene calls are TRBV14 and TRBJ2-2, with a tentative D call TRBD1 (5 bases). V gave up 1 base and J gave up 6 bases, with 12 bases separating them. From germline, CDR1 is SGHDN and CDR2 FVKESK. The CDR3 is made up of 15 amino acids. This CDR3 reads CASSQVLGLSGELFF. The CDR3 DNA sequence: TGTGCCAGCAGCCAAGTGCTGGGGCTGTCCGGGGAGCTGTTTTTT.

This chain links TRBV4-1 with TRBJ2-1, with TRBD2 matching 9 bases. From germline, CDR1 is MGHRA and CDR2 YSYEKL. V gave up 1 base and J gave up 3 bases; unmatched junction bases: 4. CDR3 length: 16 amino acids. The CDR3 loop is CASSQGQRGVYNEQFF. CDR3 DNA sequence: TGCGCCAGCAGCCAAGGTCAGCGGGGGGTCTACAATGAGCAGTTCTTC.

This sequence joins TRBV6-5 and TRBJ1-2; TRBD1 might be the D (5 bases). CDR1 and CDR2 from the germline V gene are MNHEY and SVGAGI. The CDR3 is 15 amino acids. Between the trimmed V and J ends, which lost 5 bases and 6 bases, there was a span of 19 bases. The CDR3 loop reads CASSPPGGGVNGYTF. The CDR3 coding sequence is TGTGCCAGCAGTCCCCCCGGCGGGGGGGTTAATGGCTACACCTTC.

The rearrangement links TRBV7-2 to TRBJ1-1; D not resolved. Per the germline V gene, CDR1 is SGHTA and CDR2 is FQGNSA. This CDR3 contains 13 residues. Trimming took 1 base from V and 6 from J, leaving 9 bases between them. The CDR3 nucleotides are TGTGCCAGCAGCTTAGGAGGGTTAGCTGAAGCTTTCTTT. Encoded protein: CASSLGGLAEAFF.

The count of this clone is one. This chain joins TRBV19 and TRBJ1-1, with D possibly TRBD1 on 5 matching bases. Germline V gene sequence: CDR1 LNHDA, CDR2 SQIVND (reference sequence). The CDR3 extends over 19 amino acids. V was clipped by 1 base and J by 5 bases, with 26 bases between them. The CDR3 bases are TGTGCCAGTAGTATAGTGGCAGGGACCCGGGAGCGGCTGGGGACTGAAGCTTTCTTT. Amino acids: CASSIVAGTRERLGTEAFF. The complete variable domain, with remaining parts taken from reference TRBV19 and TRBJ1-1, reads DGGITQSPKYLFRKEGQNVTLSCEQNLNHDAMYWYRQDPGQGLRLIYYSQIVNDFQKGDIAEGYSVSREKKESFPLTVTSAQKNPTAFYLCASSIVAGTRERLGTEAFFGQGTRLTVV.

The V gene is TRBV21-1, the J gene TRBJ1-6; the DNA was not compared with TRBD1, the D call given in the table. TRBV21-1 is reported as a pseudogene. This CDR3 has 15 amino acids. The CDR3 sequence: CASRADSKGGSPLHF. The CDR3 bases are TGTGCCAGCAGGGCGGACAGCAAGGGCGGATCACCCCTCCACTTT.

The chain uses TRBV7-2 and TRBJ2-2; tentatively, D is TRBD2 (6 bases). The CDR3 covers 15 residues. Trimming stripped 2 bases from V and 10 bases from J, with 17 bases between. Germline CDR1 SGHTA, CDR2 FQGNSA. DNA for the CDR3: TGTGCCAGCAGCTTACTTGGCGGGATTGGGGAGGAGCTGTTTTTT. Its protein product is CASSLLGGIGEELFF. The complete variable domain, with remaining parts taken from reference TRBV7-2 and TRBJ2-2, reads GAGVSQSPSNKVTEKGKDVELRCDPISGHTALYWYRQSLGQGLEFLIYFQGNSAPDKSGLPSDRFSAERTGGSVSTLTIQRTQQEDSAVYLCASSLLGGIGEELFFGEGSRLTVL.

The gene calls are TRBV12-3 or TRBV12-4 and TRBJ1-2, with D possibly TRBD1 on 6 matching bases. This CDR3 comprises 13 residues. V was cut by 6 bases and J by 7 bases, with 15 bases left in between. This CDR3 is CASSRITGFGYTF. In DNA form, the CDR3 reads TGTGCCAGCAGCCGAATTACAGGGTTTGGCTACACCTTC.

V is TRBV2 and J is TRBJ1-5; D gene uncertain. Trimming pared 4 bases from V and 2 bases from J, leaving 12 bases between. In germline, CDR1 is SNHLY, CDR2 FYNNEI. This CDR3 is 15 amino acids long. The CDR3 here is CASSGLGLGNQPQHF. Here the CDR3 DNA reads TGTGCCAGCAGTGGATTGGGCCTTGGCAATCAGCCCCAGCATTTT.

The rearrangement joins TRBV5-4 to TRBJ1-5; no clear D. Germline V gene sequence: CDR1 SGHNT, CDR2 YYREEE (reference sequence). CDR3 length: 15 amino acids. V was trimmed by 2 bases and J by 2 bases, leaving 11 bases between them. DNA for the CDR3: TGTGCCAGCAGCTTAACTCCTACGGGCAATCAGCCCCAGCATTTT. This translates into CASSLTPTGNQPQHF.

The V gene is TRBV3-1 (or the pseudogene TRBV3-2), the J gene TRBJ2-1; 9 positions match TRBD2. CDR1 and CDR2 from the germline V gene are LGHDT and YNNKEL (reference sequence). The CDR3 sequence is 17 residues long. J was trimmed by 4 bases and V by 0 bases; bases with no gene match: 7. CDR3 bases: TGTGCCAGCAGCCAAGATACCCCGACTAGCGGATACAATGAGCAGTTCTTC. It is translated as CASSQDTPTSGYNEQFF.

This clone was seen a single time. This sequence joins TRBV9 and TRBJ2-1; 8 bases line up with TRBD2. After removal of 4 bases from V and 6 bases from J, the junction contained 12 bases not matched to a gene. This CDR3 region has 16 residues. Germline CDR1 and CDR2: SGDLS and YYNGEE. CDR3 sequence reads: CASSPVPGGPSNEQFF. CDR3 coding DNA: TGTGCCAGCAGCCCAGTCCCGGGGGGGCCCTCCAATGAGCAGTTCTTC.

CDR3 coding DNA: TGTGCCAGCAGCTTACGGCCTTCGGGCGGGGGTAACACCGGGGAGCTGTTTTTT. It is translated as CASSLRPSGGGNTGELFF. This sequence joins TRBV7-2 and TRBJ2-2, with 7 bases that match TRBD2. Trimming at V came to 2 bases and at J to 2 bases, leaving 11 bases not matched to a gene. There are 18 residues in the CDR3. Germline V gene sequence: CDR1 SGHTA, CDR2 FQGNSA. The full variable domain, its missing parts supplied by reference TRBV7-2 and TRBJ2-2, is GAGVSQSPSNKVTEKGKDVELRCDPISGHTALYWYRQSLGQGLEFLIYFQGNSAPDKSGLPSDRFSAERTGGSVSTLTIQRTQQEDSAVYLCASSLRPSGGGNTGELFFGEGSRLTVL.

This rearrangement joins TRBV4-1 to TRBJ2-1, with 14 positions matching TRBD2. Germline CDR1 MGHRA, CDR2 YSYEKL. CDR3 length: 18 residues. With 3 bases clipped from V and 9 bases from J, the junction kept 13 bases outside the gene matches. The CDR3 reads CASSQAPTSGRAFGEQFF. The CDR3 DNA follows: TGCGCCAGCAGCCAGGCCCCGACTAGCGGGAGGGCCTTTGGTGAGCAGTTCTTC.

V is TRBV11-2 and J is TRBJ2-2; 7 positions match TRBD1. Per the germline V gene, CDR1 is SGHAT and CDR2 is FQNNGV. The CDR3 is 18 amino acids. Trimming cost V 4 bases and J 5 bases; bases outside gene matches: 16. The CDR3: CASSSNLQPGQITGELFF. DNA of the CDR3: TGTGCCAGCAGCTCTAACCTCCAACCGGGACAGATAACCGGGGAGCTGTTTTTT.

The CDR3 nucleotides read TGTGCCAGCAAGGGGCACACTGAAGCTTTCTTT. Translated: CASKGHTEAFF. The chain carries TRBV6-5 and TRBJ1-1; tentatively, D is TRBD1 (5 bases). Looked up from germline, CDR1 is MNHEY and CDR2 is SVGAGI. The germline V and J ends were trimmed by 7 bases and 3 bases, with 6 bases remaining between them. This CDR3 is 11 amino acids long.

CDR3 sequence reads: CAISDYRGGGYTF. The CDR3 DNA reads as TGTGCCATCAGTGACTACCGGGGGGGAGGCTACACCTTC. The chain has TRBV10-3 and TRBJ1-2; possible D gene TRBD1, 5 bases. Germline V gives CDR1 ENHRY, CDR2 SYGVKD. The CDR3 contains 13 residues. The germline V and J ends were trimmed by 3 bases and 8 bases, with 13 bases remaining between them.

This chain connects TRBV27 to TRBJ1-1; D gene unclear. With 5 bases removed from V and 2 bases from J, the gap between germline ends came to 15 bases. CDR1 and CDR2 (germline): MNHEY, SMNVEV (reference sequence). The CDR3 sequence is 15 residues long. The CDR3 sequence: CASSGQQRQNTEAFF. The CDR3 region has the DNA TGTGCCAGCAGTGGCCAACAGAGACAAAACACTGAAGCTTTCTTT.

The genes are TRBV24-1 and TRBJ2-2; 9 bases agree with TRBD1. J gave up 5 bases and V 7 bases, and 4 bases lay outside the gene matches. This CDR3 comprises 14 residues. Germline V lookup: CDR1 KGHDR, CDR2 SFDVKD. CDR3 bases: TGTGCCACCAGGGCTGGACAGGGGACCGGGGAGCTGTTTTTT. This encodes CATRAGQGTGELFF.

The J gene is TRBJ1-1, the V gene TRBV3-1 (or the pseudogene TRBV3-2); TRBD1 agrees at 7 bases. This CDR3 region has 14 residues. Germline-derived CDR1 and CDR2 are LGHDT and YNNKEL (reference sequence). With V trimmed by 5 bases and J by 0 bases, 3 bases remained unmatched. The CDR3 loop reads CASSGGQLNTEAFF. The CDR3 region has the DNA TGTGCCAGCAGCGGGGGACAGCTGAACACTGAAGCTTTCTTT.